This T cell receptor beta chain was sequenced for a study of blood T cell repertoires in COVID-19. Profiling relied on immunoSEQ multiplex PCR, and the TCRdb table lists in-frame clones only, not all of them. Altogether some 170,000 clones are present, roughly 76% being singletons, with the ten largest covering roughly 8.8%. Sample: peripheral blood. This TCR came from a woman aged 50 to 60 with active or convalescent COVID-19.

The CDR3 spells CASNKYGGVGSEQFF. The CDR3 DNA reads as TGTGCCAGTAATAAATATGGGGGGGTTGGGAGTGAGCAGTTCTTC. V gene TRBV19 combines with J gene TRBJ2-1, with 7 bases that match TRBD2. This CDR3 has 15 residues. Germline V gene data show CDR1 as LNHDA and CDR2 as SQIVND (reference sequence). Trimming at V came to 7 bases and at J to 9 bases, leaving 15 bases not matched to a gene. Complete variable domain (other parts from reference TRBV19 and TRBJ2-1): DGGITQSPKYLFRKEGQNVTLSCEQNLNHDAMYWYRQDPGQGLRLIYYSQIVNDFQKGDIAEGYSVSREKKESFPLTVTSAQKNPTAFYLCASNKYGGVGSEQFFGPGTRLTVL.